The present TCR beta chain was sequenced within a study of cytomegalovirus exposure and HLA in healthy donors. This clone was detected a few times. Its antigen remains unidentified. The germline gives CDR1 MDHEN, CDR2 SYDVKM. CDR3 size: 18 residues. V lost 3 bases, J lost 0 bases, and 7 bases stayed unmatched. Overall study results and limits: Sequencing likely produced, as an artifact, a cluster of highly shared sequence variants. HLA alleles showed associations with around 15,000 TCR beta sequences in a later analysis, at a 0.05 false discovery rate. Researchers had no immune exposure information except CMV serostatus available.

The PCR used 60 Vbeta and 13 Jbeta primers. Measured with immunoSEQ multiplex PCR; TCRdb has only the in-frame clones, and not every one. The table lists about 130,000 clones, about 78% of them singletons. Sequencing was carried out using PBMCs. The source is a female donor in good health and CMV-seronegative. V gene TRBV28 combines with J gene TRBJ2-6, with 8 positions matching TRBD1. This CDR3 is CASSFSGQGSSGANVLTF. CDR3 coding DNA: TGTGCCAGCAGTTTCTCCGGACAGGGATCCTCTGGGGCCAACGTCCTGACTTTC. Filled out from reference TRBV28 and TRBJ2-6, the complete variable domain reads DVKVTQSSRYLVKRTGEKVFLECVQDMDHENMFWYRQDPGLGLRLIYFSYDVKMKEKGDIPEGYSVSREKKERFSLILESASTNQTSMYLCASSFSGQGSSGANVLTFGAGSRLTVL.